This T cell receptor (beta chain) is drawn from a study of cytomegalovirus exposure and HLA in healthy donors. Whole-study context: One earlier analysis, a look at approximately 180 million T cells, found about 100 million unique TCR beta sequences. Study results and limitations: Earlier results showed most TCR beta V segments being productive about 87% or about 30% of the time. It was reportedly the case that the classifier diagnosed cytomegalovirus status with high specificity and sensitivity.

Primers included in the PCR were 60 Vbeta and 13 Jbeta primers. Only in-frame clones appear in the TCRdb table, and some are missing; sequencing was by immunoSEQ multiplex PCR. The sample yields around 67,000 clones, around 61% seen once. The CDR3 runs to 14 residues. V was clipped by 3 bases and J by 11 bases; unmatched bases: 6. CDR1 and CDR2 from the germline V gene are SGHRS and YFSETQ. Remarks on this clone: Antigen: not known.

As for the donors, each was a healthy bone marrow donor. This clonotype was sampled from a woman aged 45 to 65 in good health and CMV-seronegative. The gene calls are TRBV5-1 and TRBJ2-6, with 9 bases fitting TRBD1. Source material: PBMCs. CDR3 loop: CASSSGTGNHVLTF. The CDR3 DNA reads as TGCGCCAGCAGCTCCGGGACAGGGAACCACGTCCTGACTTTC.